This T cell receptor (beta chain) was recovered during a study of T cell responses to AZD1222 COVID-19 vaccine. Broader study findings: Close to half of spike-specific TCRs reportedly recognize unmutated variant regions.

The table came from immunoSEQ multiplex PCR; TCRdb's copy has only in-frame clones and leaves some out. The data hold 110,000 to 150,000 clones, with about nine tenths observed a single time. As regards this clone: The antigen remains unidentified.

CDR3 length: 13 amino acids. The germline V gene has CDR1 KGHSH and CDR2 LQKENI. V was shortened by 0 bases and J by 0 bases, with 3 bases between the two germline ends. This TCR came from an adult who received the AZD1222 COVID-19 vaccine. The chain has TRBV18 and TRBJ2-7; D is uncertain. This sample comprised peripheral blood, obtained 28 days after the second AZD1222 dose. CDR3 loop: CASSPPFSYEQYF. The CDR3 region has the DNA TGTGCCAGCTCACCACCGTTCTCCTACGAGCAGTACTTC.